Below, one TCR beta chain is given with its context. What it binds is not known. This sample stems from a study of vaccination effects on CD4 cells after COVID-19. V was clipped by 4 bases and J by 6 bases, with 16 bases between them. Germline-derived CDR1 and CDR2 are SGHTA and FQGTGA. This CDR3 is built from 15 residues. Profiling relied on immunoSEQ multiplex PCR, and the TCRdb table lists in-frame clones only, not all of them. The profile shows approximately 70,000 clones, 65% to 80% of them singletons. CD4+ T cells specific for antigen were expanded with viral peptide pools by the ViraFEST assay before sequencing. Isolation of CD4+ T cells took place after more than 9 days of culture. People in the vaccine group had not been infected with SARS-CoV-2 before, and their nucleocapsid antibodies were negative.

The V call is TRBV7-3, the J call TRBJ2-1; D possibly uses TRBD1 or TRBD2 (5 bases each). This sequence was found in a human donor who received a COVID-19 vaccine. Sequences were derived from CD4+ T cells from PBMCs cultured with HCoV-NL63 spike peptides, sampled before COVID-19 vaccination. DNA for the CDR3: TGTGCCAGCAGCTCTCGGGGCCTCCCCTCCAATGAGCAGTTCTTC. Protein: CASSSRGLPSNEQFF.